This TCR beta chain was retrieved from a study of identical twins. TCRdb reprocessed the 5' RACE reads with MiXCR, giving one entry per CDR3 protein. In the table there are fewer than 450,000 distinct CDR3 sequences, around 9.7% of which are singletons. Per the germline V gene, CDR1 is WNHNN and CDR2 is SYGVQD (reference sequence). V lost 4 bases and J 3 bases, leaving 17 bases between the germline ends. This CDR3 region has 16 residues. In its sample, this clonotype was seen a few times. As yet, its antigen is unknown. Overall study results and limits: Insertions ran lower in abundant cord blood beta clonotypes, though not in memory repertoires. The same donors were not followed; conclusions instead depended on cross-sectional statistical analysis. Potential partial confounding of zero-insertion analyses by invariant MAIT and iNKT cells was noted.

The V and J genes are TRBV10-1 and TRBJ2-3; tentative D call: TRBD2 (6 bases). This sequence originates from a woman in her fifties or sixties in good health. The source material was naive T cells sorted from blood. DNA of the CDR3: TGCGCCAGCAGTGTCCGACTAGGGTTAGGTACAGATACGCAGTATTTT. It codes for CASSVRLGLGTDTQYF.